This entry lists 32 T cell receptor beta chains sequenced from one sample in a study of shared clonotypes between healthy human individuals. Data came from immunoSEQ multiplex PCR; TCRdb stores just in-frame clones and leaves some out. Found here are approximately 500,000 clones, almost 97% of them singletons; the top ten hold 0.05% to 0.07%. Sequenced material: naive CD4+ T cells sorted from blood. The subset denotes: CD45RA+ positively selected. The source is a woman aged 30 to 39 in good health.

V and J are TRBV10-3 and TRBJ1-5; possibly TRBD1 for D (5 bases). Trimming shortened V by 0 bases and J by 7 bases, and 10 bases separated the two germline ends. This CDR3 comprises 14 residues. In germline, CDR1 is ENHRY, CDR2 SYGVKD. CDR3 DNA: TGTGCCATCAGTGAGTCGATGGGGGAACAGCCCCAGCATTTT. It codes for CAISESMGEQPQHF.

This clone was recorded only once. This sequence joins TRBV11-2 and TRBJ2-1; D ambiguous. The CDR3 has 13 residues. Germline V gene lookup returns CDR1 SGHAT and CDR2 FQNNGV. V lost 1 base and J lost 8, with 9 bases in between. The CDR3 sequence: CASSLVPRDEQFF. CDR3 DNA: TGTGCCAGCAGCTTAGTCCCGCGAGATGAGCAGTTCTTC. The full variable domain, rest sourced from reference TRBV11-2 and TRBJ2-1, is EAGVAQSPRYKIIEKRQSVAFWCNPISGHATLYWYQQILGQGPKLLIQFQNNGVVDDSQLPKDRFSAERLKGVDSTLKIQPAKLEDSAVYLCASSLVPRDEQFFGPGTRLTVL.

This clone was seen only once. The chain couples TRBV7-2 to TRBJ2-1; a possible D gene is TRBD2 (5 bases). The CDR3 totals 15 residues. Germline V gene lookup returns CDR1 SGHTA and CDR2 FQGNSA. Trimming took 5 bases from V and 1 from J, leaving 12 bases between them. CDR3 sequence: CASSPNRDSYNEQFF. Here the CDR3 DNA reads TGTGCCAGCAGCCCGAACCGGGATTCCTACAATGAGCAGTTCTTC.

Details on this clone: Other DNA variants within this sample encode the same CDR3. The chain couples TRBV5-1 to TRBJ1-1; D is possibly TRBD1 (5 bases). Trimming pared 3 bases from V and 2 bases from J, leaving 11 bases between. CDR1 SGHRS and CDR2 YFSETQ come from the germline V gene. The CDR3 loop spans 14 amino acids. The CDR3 spells CASSSTTANTEAFF. CDR3 sequence (DNA): TGCGCCAGCAGCTCGACGACAGCAAACACTGAAGCTTTCTTT.

This chain uses TRBV27 with TRBJ2-2; D is uncertain. The CDR3 is made up of 14 amino acids. Deletions cut 0 bases from V and 5 bases from J, with 7 bases between. CDR1 and CDR2 (germline): MNHEY, SMNVEV (reference sequence). CDR3 DNA: TGTGCCAGCAGTTTATCCCTAGGGACCGGGGAGCTGTTTTTT. It specifies CASSLSLGTGELFF.

The chain couples TRBV6-5 to TRBJ2-7, with 14 bases aligning to TRBD2. This CDR3 spans 15 amino acids. V shed 6 bases and J 6 bases; nucleotides not matched to a gene: 7. Germline CDR1 MNHEY, CDR2 SVGAGI. CDR3 sequence reads: CASSPPGLAGVEQYF. In DNA, the CDR3 is TGTGCCAGCAGCCCGCCGGGACTAGCGGGAGTCGAGCAGTACTTC.

The chain carries TRBV28 and TRBJ1-1; tentative D call: TRBD1 (5 bases). The CDR3 contains 14 residues. Trimming left V 2 bases short and J 10 bases short, with 17 bases between. The germline gives CDR1 MDHEN, CDR2 SYDVKM. The CDR3 nucleotides read TGTGCCAGCAGTTTACAGGGCCTTGCCATCAGAGCTTTCTTT. Translated, it gives CASSLQGLAIRAFF.

The CDR3 here is CASSFSVSSYNEQFF. The CDR3 region has the DNA TGTGCCAGCAGCTTTAGCGTCAGCTCCTACAATGAGCAGTTCTTC. The chain recombines TRBV5-4 with TRBJ2-1; perhaps TRBD2 as D (5 bases). The length of the CDR3 is 15 residues. V lost 2 bases to trimming and J lost 0 bases, with 9 bases between them. Per germline, CDR1 SGHNT and CDR2 YYREEE (reference sequence). The full variable domain, completed using reference TRBV5-4 and TRBJ2-1, is ETGVTQSPTHLIKTRGQQVTLRCSSQSGHNTVSWYQQALGQGPQFIFQYYREEENGRGNFPPRFSGLQFPNYSSELNVNALELDDSALYLCASSFSVSSYNEQFFGPGTRLTVL.

The chain uses TRBV28 and TRBJ1-5, with 7 nucleotides matching TRBD1. CDR1 is MDHEN, CDR2 SYDVKM, per germline. J gave up 4 bases and V 2 bases, and 5 bases lay outside the gene matches. The CDR3 consists of 15 residues. DNA for the CDR3: TGTGCCAGCAGTTTAGGGGCAGGGGGTAATCAGCCCCAGCATTTT. It is translated as CASSLGAGGNQPQHF.

This clone appeared a single time. The CDR3 loop reads CASGVKQGPRLPLHF. DNA of the CDR3: TGTGCCAGCGGGGTGAAACAAGGCCCGCGGTTACCCCTCCACTTT. The chain has TRBV28 and TRBJ1-6; D unclear. CDR1 and CDR2 from the germline V gene are MDHEN and SYDVKM. V gave up 8 bases and J gave up 12 bases, with 23 bases separating them. The CDR3 has 15 amino acids.

V is TRBV5-8 and J is TRBJ2-1; 9 positions agree with TRBD2. The ends lost 4 bases at V and 7 bases at J; junction bases unmatched: 15. This CDR3 spans 17 amino acids. The germline gives CDR1 SGHTS, CDR2 YDEGEE. DNA of the CDR3: TGTGCCAGCAGCCCGAGGTTATTTAGCGGGAGTTTGAATGAGCAGTTCTTC. Amino acid sequence: CASSPRLFSGSLNEQFF.

The chain links TRBV6-1 to TRBJ2-7; tentatively, D is TRBD1 (5 bases). The CDR3 covers 14 residues. Trimming removed 1 base at V and 7 bases at J, with 14 bases between. Germline-derived CDR1 and CDR2 are MNHNS and SASEGT. CDR3 loop: CASSEGGPGSEQYF. Here the CDR3 DNA reads TGTGCCAGCAGTGAAGGGGGCCCGGGCTCGGAGCAGTACTTC.

The J gene is TRBJ2-7, the V gene TRBV5-1; 16 bases map to TRBD2. The CDR3 covers 17 residues. J was trimmed by 2 bases and V by 1 base; bases with no gene match: 3. The germline CDR1 and CDR2 sequences are SGHRS and YFSETQ. The CDR3 sequence is CASSLSGLAGGPYEQYF. Written as DNA, the CDR3 is TGCGCCAGCAGCTTGTCGGGACTAGCGGGAGGGCCCTACGAGCAGTACTTC.

This sequence joins TRBV28 and TRBJ1-1, with 8 nucleotides matching TRBD1. Germline lookup yields CDR1 MDHEN and CDR2 SYDVKM. J gave up 6 bases and V 2 bases, and 14 bases lay outside the gene matches. CDR3 length: 17 residues. DNA of the CDR3: TGTGCCAGCAGTTTAGACCTCAGGGGGCGGACTCGGTCTGAAGCTTTCTTT. Amino acids: CASSLDLRGRTRSEAFF.

This chain uses TRBV7-6 with TRBJ1-1, with TRBD1 matching over 7 bases. Germline V gene data show CDR1 as SGHVS and CDR2 as FNYEAQ. Trimming cost V 1 base and J 4 bases; bases outside gene matches: 6. The CDR3 is 15 amino acids. CDR3 bases: TGTGCCAGCAGCTTAGAGCGACAGGGAGGCACTGAAGCTTTCTTT. Residues: CASSLERQGGTEAFF.

The chain is built from TRBV5-1 and TRBJ2-3, with 14 bases lining up with TRBD2. CDR1 is SGHRS and CDR2 is YFSETQ in the germline V gene. V dropped 4 bases and J dropped 5; count of bases not matched to a gene: 6. The CDR3 runs 16 residues. CDR3 DNA: TGCGCCAGCAGCCTGGGACTAGCGGGAGAGGTAGATACGCAGTATTTT. Amino acids: CASSLGLAGEVDTQYF.

This sequence joins TRBV6-6 and TRBJ1-5; weak D call: TRBD1 (6 bases). V was shortened by 8 bases and J by 4 bases, with 15 bases between the two germline ends. The CDR3 extends over 14 amino acids. CDR1 and CDR2 (germline): MNHNY, SVGAGI (reference sequence). In DNA, the CDR3 is TGTGCCAGCTGGGGGGGCAGGGAGAATCAGCCCCAGCATTTT. This gives the protein CASWGGRENQPQHF.

The rearrangement joins TRBV28 to TRBJ1-5; weak D call: TRBD1 (5 bases). The CDR3 is made up of 15 amino acids. V lost 6 bases and J lost 7, with 19 bases in between. Germline-derived CDR1 and CDR2 are MDHEN and SYDVKM. The CDR3 DNA follows: TGTGCCAGCAGCAGGGTTGGTTCTATACCCCAGCCCCAGCATTTT. This codes for CASSRVGSIPQPQHF.

This chain uses TRBV27 with TRBJ2-1, with D tentatively TRBD2 (5 bases). This CDR3 comprises 15 residues. Germline V gives CDR1 MNHEY, CDR2 SMNVEV (reference sequence). The ends were cut back, 5 bases at V and 3 bases at J, with 14 bases in the middle. DNA of the CDR3: TGTGCCAGCAGTCTCGGGAAGGCCCACTACAATGAGCAGTTCTTC. It encodes CASSLGKAHYNEQFF.

The chain uses TRBV7-9 and TRBJ1-1, with D hard to call. Looked up from germline, CDR1 is SEHNR and CDR2 is FQNEAQ (reference sequence). Trimming cost V 5 bases and J 2 bases, with 12 bases left between them. The CDR3 spans 14 residues. This CDR3 is CASSSPGRNTEAFF. CDR3 DNA: TGTGCCAGCAGCAGCCCCGGACGTAACACTGAAGCTTTCTTT.

This sequence joins TRBV19 and TRBJ2-1; 10 bases agree with TRBD1. The CDR3 contains 14 residues. Germline values: CDR1 LNHDA, CDR2 SQIVND (reference sequence). The J segment lost 5 bases and the V segment lost 7 bases, leaving 5 bases of the junction unmatched. CDR3 DNA: TGTGCCAGTATTGCCGGGACAGGGGACAATGAGCAGTTCTTC. Amino acid sequence: CASIAGTGDNEQFF.

This rearrangement joins TRBV28 to TRBJ2-1; D unresolved. Germline values: CDR1 MDHEN, CDR2 SYDVKM. V was clipped by 7 bases and J by 5 bases, with 12 bases between them. The CDR3 covers 13 residues. CDR3 sequence reads: CASNLWADNEQFF. The CDR3 region has the DNA TGTGCCAGCAACTTGTGGGCAGACAATGAGCAGTTCTTC.

The V call is TRBV6-5, the J call TRBJ1-5, with D possibly matching TRBD1 (6 bases). Germline V gives CDR1 MNHEY, CDR2 SVGAGI. The CDR3 spans 14 residues. The germline V and J ends were trimmed by 4 bases and 5 bases, with 12 bases remaining between them. This CDR3 reads CASSSEGVYQPQHF. The CDR3 coding sequence is TGTGCCAGCAGTTCCGAGGGGGTGTATCAGCCCCAGCATTTT.

V and J are TRBV6-5 and TRBJ1-2, with 7 positions matching TRBD1. V shed 5 bases, J shed 7 bases, and the junction held 4 bases outside the gene matches. The germline V gene has CDR1 MNHEY and CDR2 SVGAGI. The CDR3 spans 12 residues. CDR3 sequence reads: CASSRTGGGYTF. The CDR3 DNA follows: TGTGCCAGCAGTCGGACAGGTGGTGGCTACACCTTC.

The chain couples TRBV28 to TRBJ2-5; D is unclear. The J call may be mistaken, given a closer DNA end match to TRBJ2-7. The CDR3 sequence is 11 residues long. Germline loops: CDR1 MDHEN, CDR2 SYDVKM. The CDR3 nucleotides are TGTGCCAGCAGTTTAGGCCACGAGCAGTACTTC. Protein: CASSLGHEQYF.

V gene TRBV27 combines with J gene TRBJ1-5; no firm D call. Deletions cut 5 bases from V and 2 bases from J, with 13 bases between. Germline values: CDR1 MNHEY, CDR2 SMNVEV (reference sequence). This CDR3 has 15 amino acids. CDR3 protein: CASSIGPNGNQPQHF. The CDR3 DNA follows: TGTGCCAGCAGTATAGGACCCAACGGCAATCAGCCCCAGCATTTT.

The table lists this clone with a count of one. This sample also contains other DNA sequences that code for the same CDR3. The chain couples TRBV19 to TRBJ1-5; no firm D call. The germline V gene has CDR1 LNHDA and CDR2 SQIVND (reference sequence). The germline V and J ends were trimmed by 3 bases and 0 bases, with 6 bases remaining between them. The CDR3 is made up of 14 amino acids. The DNA for the CDR3 is TGTGCCAGTAGTATTAAGGGTAGCAATCAGCCCCAGCATTTT. Its translation is CASSIKGSNQPQHF.

V usage is TRBV10-2 and J usage is TRBJ2-1; TRBD1 might be the D (6 bases). The CDR3 length is 12 residues. CDR1 WSHSY and CDR2 SAAADI come from the germline V gene. V shed 6 bases and J shed 9 bases, with 12 bases lying between them. The CDR3 nucleotides read TGCGCCAGCAGGCAAAGAGGGGGTGAGCAGTTCTTC. Protein: CASRQRGGEQFF.

The CDR3, as DNA: TGTGCCAGCAGTTTCAGCGGGGGGGGCACAGATACGCAGTATTTT. This sequence encodes CASSFSGGGTDTQYF. V and J are TRBV28 and TRBJ2-3; TRBD2 aligns across 10 bases. CDR1 and CDR2 (germline): MDHEN, SYDVKM. CDR3 length equals 15 residues. Trimming cost V 3 bases and J 1 base; bases outside gene matches: 1. Drawing the rest from reference TRBV28 and TRBJ2-3, the complete variable domain is DVKVTQSSRYLVKRTGEKVFLECVQDMDHENMFWYRQDPGLGLRLIYFSYDVKMKEKGDIPEGYSVSREKKERFSLILESASTNQTSMYLCASSFSGGGTDTQYFGPGTRLTVL.

The rearrangement uses TRBV27 and TRBJ1-3, with D tentatively TRBD1 (5 bases). The CDR3 loop spans 14 amino acids. In germline, CDR1 is MNHEY, CDR2 SMNVEV (reference sequence). V was trimmed by 2 bases and J by 3 bases, leaving 8 bases between them. For the CDR3, the DNA is TGTGCCAGCAGTTTAACGGGGCTTGGAAACACCATATATTTT. It is translated as CASSLTGLGNTIYF.

The chain uses TRBV6-1 and TRBJ1-1; no firm D call. This CDR3 is built from 14 residues. CDR1 and CDR2 from the germline V gene are MNHNS and SASEGT. Trimming took off 7 bases at V and 1 base at J, with 13 bases between the two ends. CDR3 in DNA: TGTGCCAGCACCCTAGGACTGGCGAACACTGAAGCTTTCTTT. It is translated as CASTLGLANTEAFF.

The rearrangement uses TRBV11-2 and TRBJ1-3; no clear D gene. Germline CDR1 SGHAT, CDR2 FQNNGV. This CDR3 has 14 residues. V lost 5 bases, J lost 0 bases, and 8 bases lay in between. The CDR3 DNA reads as TGTGCCAGCAGCCAAGGGAGCTCTGGAAACACCATATATTTT. Translation gives CASSQGSSGNTIYF. Filled out from reference TRBV11-2 and TRBJ1-3, the complete variable domain reads EAGVAQSPRYKIIEKRQSVAFWCNPISGHATLYWYQQILGQGPKLLIQFQNNGVVDDSQLPKDRFSAERLKGVDSTLKIQPAKLEDSAVYLCASSQGSSGNTIYFGEGSWLTVV.